This T cell receptor (beta chain) came from a study of blood T cell repertoires in COVID-19 (dated by TCRdb to the early 2020s). General notes on the study: Samples from collaborators originated in the United States, Italy and Spain and spanned both the acute and convalescent phases of COVID-19. The samples were drawn from the first 160 participants of the ongoing ImmuneRACE study and from 950 to 1,500 subjects provided by 6 global collaborators. The dataset comprised deeply sampled blood TCRbeta repertoires from subjects exposed to, actively infected with, or recovered from COVID-19. The sample metadata nearly always contained a de-identified subject ID, COVID-19 status, age in years and sex. The repertoires were released in a freely available public database meant as a resource for research on the immune response to SARS-CoV-2. The material from the prospective study consisted of cDNA or gDNA derived from T cells, B-cell-depleted T cells, or PBMCs. Where available, HLA class I and class II types were taken from metadata supplied by the sample provider and were not determined by assay-based typing. Paper-wide results and their limitations: The quantity of clinical and demographic metadata differed by source and by participant and was supplied without curation.

V ends up 7 bases short and J 4 bases short, with an unmatched junction base count of 10. The germline V gene supplies CDR1 SGHVS and CDR2 FQNEAQ. The CDR3 contains 14 residues, cysteine and phenylalanine counted. The CDR3 DNA has 42 bases and is translated from base 1. Collaborating institutions collected whole blood in K2EDTA tubes following their own protocols. For TCRbeta analysis, collaborators shipped samples as frozen whole blood, isolated PBMCs, or DNA extracted from either of those sample types. The table lists this clone with a count of one. The antigen this receptor binds is unknown. No qualities accompany the bases; no much larger clone lies one base away. The immunoSEQ Assay, a bias-controlled multiplex PCR, was used to amplify TCRbeta CDR3 regions from genomic DNA. As for the original processing: Within the assay, amplification of reference gene primers was used to estimate how many nucleated cells each sample contained. Sequence reads were collapsed and filtered to measure the absolute abundance of every unique TCRbeta CDR3 rearrangement. For each sample, productive Simpson clonality was calculated as the square root of Simpson's diversity index over productive rearrangements. The immuneACCESS repertoire file appears here via TCRdb, limited to in-frame rearrangements. These files lack a portion of the clones; in checked studies, under half of the deficit traces to unresolved V genes, and the cause of the others is not known. That table gives V, J and clone size, and the DNA gave D and trimming. Present in this sample are 60,000 to 70,000 clones, about 75% of which were seen just once. The top ten clones comprise 50% to 55% of the sample.

This clonotype was obtained from a woman of 80 years or more with acute or convalescent COVID-19. The rearranged chain carries TRBV7-8 and TRBJ2-7, with 7 bases aligning to TRBD1. The sample was peripheral blood. The DNA is TGTGCCAGCAACTTTAAGGGGGCACCTTACGAGCAGTACTTC. Translation gives CASNFKGAPYEQYF.